This T cell receptor beta chain was sequenced in a study of blood T cell repertoires in COVID-19. Overall study context: The United States, Italy and Spain were the sources of the acute and convalescent COVID-19 samples.

In terms of age and location, participants ranged from roughly 18 to 95 years and lived in roughly 22 US areas. Cohorts were based on clinical histories the participants reported. As handled by the study authors: Estimation of nucleated cell counts was performed using reference gene primer amplification. Here immunoSEQ multiplex PCR was the method, and the copy in TCRdb shows in-frame clones only, minus some. The V and J calls and clone size are taken from that table; D and trimming were inferred from the DNA. The sample consists of about 170,000 clones, 65% to 80% of them appearing once. The J segment lost 10 bases and the V segment lost 8 bases, leaving 15 bases of the junction unmatched. CDR1 is SGHRS and CDR2 is YFSETQ in the germline V gene. This CDR3 is 14 amino acids long.

The source material was PBMCs or T cells enriched from blood (not recorded which). The TCR originated in a woman in her 70s in a cohort exposed to, infected with or recovered from COVID-19 (not recorded which). The V gene is TRBV5-1, the J gene TRBJ2-1; 7 bases map to TRBD1. The CDR3 loop is CASQESRDRAEQFF. For the CDR3, the DNA is TGCGCCAGTCAGGAGTCCCGGGACAGAGCCGAGCAGTTCTTC. Together with reference TRBV5-1 and TRBJ2-1, the CDR3 gives the full variable domain: KAGVTQTPRYLIKTRGQQVTLSCSPISGHRSVSWYQQTPGQGLQFLFEYFSETQRNKGNFPGRFSGRQFSNSRSEMNVSTLELGDSALYLCASQESRDRAEQFFGPGTRLTVL.